A selection of T cell receptor beta chains follows, all from one sample in a study of control samples from healthy donors and cancer patients. Data came from immunoSEQ multiplex PCR; TCRdb stores just in-frame clones and leaves some out. The data contain over 100,000 clones, roughly 90% of them seen just once; the ten biggest clones take up 15% to 20%. Material: blood. The receptors originated from a woman in her forties or fifties in good health. The CDR3 runs from the conserved cysteine through the conserved F or W. Each record gives: clone size, V gene, J gene, D gene, CDR3 length, CDR3 protein, CDR3 DNA. A D gene is named only where the DNA matches it firmly. Expanded clones get a size class; other rows say once, few or many, or leave the size out.

size: -; V: TRBV30; J: TRBJ2-6; D: -; length: 15; CDR3: CAWSSLGTGANVLTF; DNA: TGTGCCTGGAGTTCCTTAGGTACTGGGGCCAACGTCCTGACTTTC
size: once; V: TRBV18; J: TRBJ2-2; D: -; length: 15; CDR3: CASSPDSLNTGELFF; DNA: TGTGCCAGCTCACCGGACAGCCTGAACACCGGGGAGCTGTTTTTT
size: -; V: TRBV7-9; J: TRBJ2-5; D: TRBD2; length: 16; CDR3: CASQLTSGRRAETQYF; DNA: TGTGCCAGCCAACTCACTAGCGGACGGAGAGCAGAGACCCAGTACTTC
size: -; V: TRBV14; J: TRBJ1-1; D: -; length: 14; CDR3: CASSRITGSTEAFF; DNA: TGTGCCAGCAGCCGGATTACAGGGTCCACTGAAGCTTTCTTT
size: -; V: TRBV28; J: TRBJ2-4; D: TRBD1; length: 16; CDR3: CASSHTGGAPKNIQYF; DNA: TGTGCCAGCAGTCATACAGGGGGCGCCCCCAAAAACATTCAGTACTTC
size: -; V: TRBV6-2/TRBV6-3; J: TRBJ2-1; D: TRBD2; length: 14; CDR3: CASSRLAGGLEQFF; DNA: TGTGCCAGCAGTAGACTAGCGGGAGGGTTGGAGCAGTTCTTC
size: -; V: TRBV9; J: TRBJ1-2; D: -; length: 17; CDR3: CASSDNPGRKANYGYTF; DNA: TGTGCCAGCAGTGACAATCCCGGACGGAAAGCTAACTATGGCTACACCTTC
size: once; V: TRBV9; J: TRBJ1-1; D: -; length: 13; CDR3: CASSVEGETEAFF; DNA: TGTGCCAGCAGCGTAGAGGGGGAGACTGAAGCTTTCTTT
size: -; V: TRBV5-4; J: TRBJ2-5; D: -; length: 13; CDR3: CASSSTQWETQYF; DNA: TGTGCCAGCAGCTCCACCCAGTGGGAGACCCAGTACTTC
size: -; V: TRBV6-5; J: TRBJ2-1; D: -; length: 15; CDR3: CASSYSVASPLEQFF; DNA: TGTGCCAGCAGTTACTCGGTGGCATCGCCGTTGGAGCAGTTCTTC
size: -; V: TRBV4-3; J: TRBJ2-1; D: -; length: 14; CDR3: CASSQERAPSEQFF; DNA: TGCGCCAGCAGCCAAGAACGGGCCCCAAGTGAGCAGTTCTTC
size: -; V: TRBV6-2/TRBV6-3; J: TRBJ2-3; D: -; length: 13; CDR3: CASSHPSGDTQYF; DNA: TGTGCCAGCAGTCACCCTTCCGGAGATACGCAGTATTTT
size: -; V: TRBV24-1; J: TRBJ2-3; D: -; length: 13; CDR3: CATSVTDTDTQYF; DNA: TGTGCCACCAGTGTAACAGACACAGATACGCAGTATTTT
size: -; V: TRBV7-3; J: TRBJ1-6; D: -; length: 15; CDR3: CASSLGHGINSPLHF; DNA: TGTGCCAGCAGCTTAGGCCACGGGATTAATTCACCCCTCCACTTT
size: -; V: TRBV27; J: TRBJ2-3; D: TRBD2; length: 15; CDR3: CASSSELAGVDTQYF; DNA: TGTGCCAGCAGTTCGGAATTGGCGGGAGTAGATACGCAGTATTTT
size: -; V: TRBV20-1; J: TRBJ1-1; D: TRBD1; length: 14; CDR3: CSASLQGGNTEAFF; DNA: TGCAGTGCTAGTTTACAGGGGGGAAACACTGAAGCTTTCTTT
size: -; V: TRBV5-6; J: TRBJ2-1; D: -; length: 14; CDR3: CASSLRSRYNEQFF; DNA: TGTGCCAGCAGCTTGCGGAGCCGTTACAATGAGCAGTTCTTC
size: -; V: TRBV5-6; J: TRBJ2-6; D: -; length: 16; CDR3: CASSFDRFAGANVLTF; DNA: TGTGCCAGCAGCTTTGACAGGTTCGCTGGGGCCAACGTCCTGACTTTC
size: -; V: TRBV19; J: TRBJ1-2; D: TRBD1; length: 16; CDR3: CASSPQDRGGPYGYTF; DNA: TGTGCCAGTAGTCCGCAGGACAGGGGCGGCCCTTATGGCTACACCTTC
size: -; V: TRBV9; J: TRBJ2-5; D: TRBD1; length: 16; CDR3: CASSPPGQGLWETQYF; DNA: TGTGCCAGCAGCCCCCCGGGACAGGGTCTTTGGGAGACCCAGTACTTC
size: -; V: TRBV19; J: TRBJ1-5; D: -; length: 15; CDR3: CASESGHALEIPQHF; DNA: TGTGCCAGTGAGTCGGGGCACGCCCTTGAAATCCCCCAGCATTTT
size: -; V: TRBV7-3; J: TRBJ2-1; D: TRBD2; length: 14; CDR3: CASSFSGRLNEQFF; DNA: TGTGCCAGCAGCTTTAGCGGGAGGCTCAATGAGCAGTTCTTC
size: -; V: TRBV6-5; J: TRBJ1-2; D: -; length: 14; CDR3: CASSTPDVVYGYTF; DNA: TGTGCCAGCAGTACCCCCGACGTCGTCTATGGCTACACCTTC
size: -; V: TRBV6-6; J: TRBJ2-2; D: -; length: 16; CDR3: CASSYQGHSKAGELFF; DNA: TGTGCCAGCAGTTACCAAGGACACAGCAAAGCCGGGGAGCTGTTTTTT
size: -; V: TRBV7-2; J: TRBJ2-3; D: -; length: 13; CDR3: CASKSRGADTQYF; DNA: TGTGCCAGCAAGTCCAGGGGCGCGGATACGCAGTATTTT
size: -; V: TRBV9; J: TRBJ1-1; D: -; length: 12; CDR3: CASSPYRDEAFF; DNA: TGTGCCAGCAGCCCATACAGGGATGAAGCTTTCTTT
size: -; V: TRBV29-1; J: TRBJ2-1; D: -; length: 13; CDR3: CSGTVNAYNEQFF; DNA: TGCAGCGGGACAGTGAACGCCTACAATGAGCAGTTCTTC
size: -; V: TRBV6-1; J: TRBJ1-1; D: -; length: 13; CDR3: CASSEAGRVEAFF; DNA: TGTGCCAGCAGTGAAGCCGGACGGGTTGAAGCTTTCTTT
size: -; V: TRBV13; J: TRBJ1-6; D: TRBD1; length: 15; CDR3: CASSLEDRGNSPLHF; DNA: TGTGCCAGCAGCTTAGAGGACAGGGGGAATTCACCCCTCCACTTT
size: few; V: TRBV5-1; J: TRBJ2-1; D: TRBD2; length: 16; CDR3: CASRTSGSLRDNEQFF; DNA: TGCGCCAGCAGGACTAGCGGGAGTCTAAGAGACAATGAGCAGTTCTTC
size: -; V: TRBV6-2/TRBV6-3; J: TRBJ2-3; D: TRBD2; length: 15; CDR3: CASSLIAGGRDTQYF; DNA: TGTGCCAGCAGTTTAATAGCGGGGGGGAGGGATACGCAGTATTTT
size: -; V: TRBV11-3; J: TRBJ2-1; D: -; length: 12; CDR3: CASRNGNNEQFF; DNA: TGTGCCAGCAGAAACGGTAACAATGAGCAGTTCTTC
size: -; V: TRBV20-1; J: TRBJ2-1; D: -; length: 11; CDR3: CSARVPGRQFF; DNA: TGCAGTGCTAGAGTTCCGGGAAGACAGTTCTTC
size: -; V: TRBV6-2/TRBV6-3; J: TRBJ1-3; D: -; length: 13; CDR3: CASSTGPRNTIYF; DNA: TGTGCCAGCAGTACAGGGCCCAGGAACACCATATATTTT
size: -; V: TRBV7-9; J: TRBJ2-2; D: -; length: 15; CDR3: CASRDRDTMTGELFF; DNA: TGTGCCAGCAGAGATAGGGACACGATGACCGGGGAGCTGTTTTTT
size: -; V: TRBV6-5; J: TRBJ2-7; D: -; length: 11; CDR3: CASRQFYEQYF; DNA: TGTGCCAGCAGACAGTTCTACGAGCAGTACTTC
size: -; V: TRBV5-8; J: TRBJ2-3; D: TRBD1; length: 16; CDR3: CASSFRARGQVDTQYF; DNA: TGTGCCAGCAGCTTCCGGGCCAGGGGGCAGGTAGATACGCAGTATTTT
size: -; V: TRBV12-3/TRBV12-4; J: TRBJ1-4; D: TRBD1; length: 13; CDR3: CASSDRGDEKLFF; DNA: TGTGCCAGCAGTGACAGGGGAGATGAAAAACTGTTTTTT
size: -; V: TRBV18; J: TRBJ2-3; D: -; length: 13; CDR3: CASSALGGDTQYF; DNA: TGTGCCAGCTCAGCTTTAGGGGGAGATACGCAGTATTTT
size: -; V: TRBV7-9; J: TRBJ1-5; D: TRBD1; length: 16; CDR3: CASSTWTGGQNQPQHF; DNA: TGTGCCAGCAGCACCTGGACAGGGGGTCAGAATCAGCCCCAGCATTTT
size: -; V: TRBV7-8; J: TRBJ1-1; D: -; length: 13; CDR3: CASSLSSGAQAFF; DNA: TGTGCCAGCAGCTTGTCCTCGGGGGCTCAAGCTTTCTTT
size: few; V: TRBV7-6; J: TRBJ1-4; D: TRBD1; length: 17; CDR3: CASSGTDRAATNEKLFF; DNA: TGTGCCAGCAGCGGTACGGACAGGGCCGCAACTAATGAAAAACTGTTTTTT
size: -; V: TRBV5-4; J: TRBJ2-1; D: -; length: 17; CDR3: CASSLFSLAATYNEQFF; DNA: TGTGCCAGCAGCTTATTCTCTCTGGCGGCCACCTACAATGAGCAGTTCTTC
size: few; V: TRBV5-1; J: TRBJ1-1; D: -; length: 16; CDR3: CASSLGHRDVNTEAFF; DNA: TGCGCCAGCAGCTTGGGACATCGGGATGTGAACACTGAAGCTTTCTTT